This T cell receptor beta chain was documented in a study of spatial heterogeneity in lung cancer. This clonotype was counted many times. The antigen is not known. Little can be read into the size of this beta chain, an off-target read in a library designed for alpha chains. Study-wide findings and caveats: In tumors, expanded intratumoral alpha and beta TCR counts tracked mutation counts.

Sample time point: sample taken at primary tumor resection. Trimming took 3 bases from V and 1 from J, leaving 16 bases between them. CDR3 length: 17 residues. Germline CDR1 is LGHNA and CDR2 is YNFKEQ. Carried by each TCR cDNA molecule was a unique molecular identifier. TCRdb processed the 5' RACE reads anew with MiXCR; each CDR3 protein has one entry. The table has over 8,500 distinct CDR3 sequences, around 15% seen once. The sequenced sample was lung tumor tissue, obtained at surgery. The source is a male donor with early-stage non-small cell lung cancer. The chain uses TRBV4-2 and TRBJ2-4; tentatively, D is TRBD2 (6 bases). Here the CDR3 reads CASSQDEGEVAKNIQYF. For the CDR3, the DNA is TGTGCCAGCAGCCAGGACGAAGGGGAGGTGGCCAAAAACATTCAGTACTTC.